The 13 T cell receptor beta chains below all came from one sample that was sequenced in a study of Graves' ophthalmopathy and Graves' hyperthyroidism (dated by TCRdb to 2017 to 2018). Data came from an Illumina HiSeq 2000. For repertoire sequencing, the TCR beta CDR3 regions were amplified from RNA transcripts. The first round of RT-PCR was done with HTBI primers and the Qiagen OneStep RT-PCR kit, and was followed by a second round of multiplex PCR, then size selection and purification. TCRdb passed the public sequencing reads through fastp at Q25 and MiXCR, retaining productive beta sequences. Duplicate CDR3 protein sequences are folded into a single record with the most common DNA and genes. Recorded for this sample are over 650,000 distinct CDR3 sequences; more than 40% of them occurred a single time. The ten biggest clones cover around 3% of the sample. Sequenced sample: peripheral blood. These receptors originate from an adult man with Graves' ophthalmopathy.

At least ten counts were recorded for this clonotype. V gene TRBV12-3 or TRBV12-4 combines with J gene TRBJ1-3, with no clear D. Trimming cost V 5 bases and J 0 bases, with 8 bases left between them. The CDR3 length is 14 residues. The chain's CDR3 is CASSPTHSGNTIYF. CDR3 sequence (DNA): TGTGCCAGCAGTCCCACCCACTCTGGAAACACCATATATTTT.

At least ten counts were recorded for this clonotype. The chain links TRBV7-9 to TRBJ1-5; D is ambiguous. V lost 4 bases, J lost 2 bases, and 9 bases lay in between. In germline, CDR1 is SEHNR, CDR2 FQNEAQ (reference sequence). This CDR3 spans 14 amino acids. CDR3 residues: CASSSTKGNQPQHF. The CDR3 nucleotides are TGTGCCAGCAGCTCAACTAAGGGCAATCAGCCCCAGCATTTT.

With regard to this clonotype: The junction departs from germline at one end; a sequencing error may be responsible. The chain links TRBV29-1 to TRBJ1-1; the D is unclear. CDR3 size: 11 residues. Germline CDR1 is SQVTM and CDR2 is ANQGSEA. The CDR3 DNA reads TGCAGCAGAATCATGAACACTGAAGCCTTCTTT. Encoded protein: CSRIMNTEAFF.

This rearrangement joins TRBV7-2 to TRBJ2-7, with a tentative D call TRBD2 (6 bases). The J call could be wrong; TRBJ2-1 is a better fit for the DNA end. The CDR3 has 15 residues. Looked up from germline, CDR1 is SGHTA and CDR2 is FQGNSA. The DNA of the CDR3 is TGTGCCAGCAGCCGTTCTCGCGGGGATTACAATGAGCAGTTCTTC. This codes for CASSRSRGDYNEQFF.

This chain links TRBV7-8 with TRBJ1-5, with 10 bases lining up with TRBD1. The germline V gene has CDR1 SGHVS and CDR2 FQNEAQ. The trim removed 10 bases at V and 2 bases at J, leaving 14 bases unmatched. This CDR3 spans 17 amino acids. CDR3: CAISDSDRGEGNQPQHF. The CDR3 DNA reads TGTGCCATCAGTGACTCGGACAGGGGGGAAGGCAATCAGCCCCAGCATTTT.

The rearrangement uses TRBV6-2 or TRBV6-3 and TRBJ1-6, with TRBD1 matching over 8 bases. V shed 2 bases, J shed 17 bases, and the junction held 8 bases outside the gene matches. The CDR3 is 13 residues long. The V gene's germline CDR1 is MNHEY and CDR2 SVGEGT. CDR3 bases: TGTGCCAGCAGTTACAGCTCTGGGACAGGCATCCACTTT. Its translation is CASSYSSGTGIHF.

Turning to this clonotype: Possible read error: a much larger clone is one base away. V is TRBV7-9 and J is TRBJ2-5, with a weak D call TRBD2 (7 bases). The germline V gene has CDR1 SEHNR and CDR2 FQNEAQ (reference sequence). This CDR3 has 13 residues. The CDR3: CASAGASQGTQYF. Written as DNA, the CDR3 is TGTGCCTCCGCGGGGGCCTCGCAAGGGACCCAGTACTTC. The whole variable domain, filled in from reference TRBV7-9 and TRBJ2-5, reads DTGVSQNPRHKITKRGQNVTFRCDPISEHNRLYWYRQTLGQGPEFLTYFQNEAQLEKSRLLSDRFSAERPKGSFSTLEIQRTEQGDSAMYLCASAGASQGTQYFGPGTRLLVL.

In its sample, this clonotype was seen many times. The gene calls are TRBV20-1 and TRBJ2-7; D could derive from TRBD1 or TRBD2 (5 bases each). This CDR3 spans 13 amino acids. V was shortened by 4 bases and J by 3 bases, with 13 bases between the two germline ends. CDR1 and CDR2 (germline): DFQATT, SNEGSKA (reference sequence). The CDR3: CSATPGRFYEQYF. The CDR3 coding sequence is TGCAGTGCTACTCCGGGACGGTTCTACGAGCAGTACTTC.

In this sample, this clonotype turned up many times. The chain joins TRBV27 to TRBJ1-2; D is ambiguous. Germline V gene data show CDR1 as MNHEY and CDR2 as SMNVEV (reference sequence). CDR3 length: 14 amino acids. V was pared by 2 bases and J by 4 bases, with 11 bases between. CDR3 sequence reads: CASSLSSPPYGYTF. CDR3 DNA sequence: TGTGCCAGCAGTTTAAGCTCCCCCCCCTATGGCTACACCTTC.

As regards this clonotype: A much larger clone lies one base from this, so it may be a read error. This chain connects TRBV5-1 to TRBJ2-5; 9 bases are shared with TRBD2. CDR1 is SGHRS, CDR2 YFSETQ, per germline. The CDR3 is 14 amino acids. The CDR3 region has the DNA TGCGCCAGCAGCATAGCGGGAGTGCAAGAGGCCCAGTACTTC. As protein: CASSIAGVQEAQYF.

In regard to this clonotype: A much larger clone is a single base away; this may be a read error. The chain joins TRBV7-9 to TRBJ2-5, with TRBD2 matching over 9 bases. The V gene's germline CDR1 is SEHNR and CDR2 FQNEAQ (reference sequence). CDR3 length equals 15 residues. CDR3 DNA: TGTGCCAGCAGCTTGATAGCGGGAGATCAAGAGACCCGGTACTTC. Its protein product is CASSLIAGDQETRYF.

As regards this clonotype: The CDR3 carries no conserved terminal phenylalanine or tryptophan, so it likely arises from a read error. The chain links TRBV7-9 to TRBJ1-1; TRBD1 might be the D (5 bases). CDR1 is SEHNR and CDR2 is FQNEAQ in the germline V gene (reference sequence). There are 13 residues in the CDR3. The CDR3 DNA follows: TGCGCCAGCAGAACGGGGCTGAACACTGAAGCTTTCCTT. Its protein product is CASRTGLNTEAFL.

Comments on this clonotype: This could be a read error, since a much larger clone is one nucleotide away. The genes are TRBV7-9 and TRBJ2-2, with unresolved D. The CDR3 consists of 15 residues. The V gene's germline CDR1 is SEHNR and CDR2 FQNEAQ (reference sequence). The CDR3 is CASNLISDGTGELFF. CDR3 DNA sequence: TGTGCCAGCAACTTAATCTCCGACGGAACCGGGGAGCTGTTTTTT.